This TCR beta chain was identified during a study of cytomegalovirus exposure and HLA in healthy donors. Study-wide results and caveats: There were some public TCRs occurring in many donors, but most TCR sequences were rare. In vitro testing confirmed three CMV-associated chains as specific for CMV antigens.

The CDR3 covers 15 residues. CDR1 and CDR2 from the germline V gene are MNHEY and SVGAGI. The V gene end was trimmed by 2 bases and the J gene end by 6 bases; junction bases not matched to a gene: 6. Comment on this clone: Its antigen is unidentified.

Profiled with immunoSEQ multiplex PCR; TCRdb holds only in-frame clones, not every one. The top ten hold about 4.2% of the sample, which has roughly 65,000 clones, 85% to 95% seen once. This clonotype was obtained from a young man in good health and CMV-seropositive. The specimen sequenced was PBMCs. The genes are TRBV6-5 and TRBJ1-2, with 10 bases aligning to TRBD1. The CDR3 loop is CASSYLDRGRNGYTF. CDR3 nucleotide sequence: TGTGCCAGCAGTTACCTGGACAGGGGGAGAAATGGCTACACCTTC.